One and the same sample provided the 5 T cell receptor beta chains below, sequenced in a study of T cell changes during pregnancy in multiple sclerosis. Sequencing used immunoSEQ multiplex PCR; TCRdb keeps in-frame clones, though not all of them. Among just under 50,000 clones, about 90% were seen once, and the ten largest hold roughly 10%. The sample consisted of CD8+ T cells from peripheral blood mononuclear cells, taken after pregnancy. The origin of the receptors is a female donor with multiple sclerosis, enrolled in a pregnancy study.

The chain combines TRBV11-3 with TRBJ2-1; 8 nucleotides line up with TRBD2. The V gene's germline CDR1 is SGHNT and CDR2 YENEEA. The CDR3 spans 19 residues. V trimming: 2 bases; J trimming: 8 bases; junction bases outside the gene matches: 20. The CDR3 is CASSLRSPMGAGDQDEQFF. The DNA for the CDR3 is TGTGCCAGCAGCTTAAGGTCCCCCATGGGAGCGGGGGACCAGGATGAGCAGTTCTTC.

V gene TRBV27 combines with J gene TRBJ2-5; 8 positions match TRBD2. Germline V gene data show CDR1 as MNHEY and CDR2 as SMNVEV (reference sequence). V dropped 5 bases and J dropped 2; count of bases not matched to a gene: 7. The CDR3 is made up of 15 amino acids. The DNA of the CDR3 is TGTGCCAGCAGTGGAACGGGCGGGGGGCAAGAGACCCAGTACTTC. Translating it yields CASSGTGGGQETQYF.

The chain carries TRBV11-1 and TRBJ2-5, with D unresolved. Germline V gene sequence: CDR1 SGHAT, CDR2 FQDESV (reference sequence). With 7 bases removed from V and 7 bases from J, the gap between germline ends came to 10 bases. CDR3 size: 11 residues. The chain's CDR3 is CASIPSGTQYF. CDR3 nucleotides: TGTGCCAGCATCCCCAGTGGGACCCAGTACTTC.

The chain carries TRBV5-1 and TRBJ2-5; 12 bases agree with TRBD2. Germline-derived CDR1 and CDR2 are SGHRS and YFSETQ. The CDR3 sequence is 18 residues long. V shed 7 bases, J shed 0 bases, and the junction held 13 bases outside the gene matches. The CDR3 spells CASGPPLGLAGYQETQYF. Written as DNA, the CDR3 is TGCGCCAGCGGACCCCCCCTCGGACTAGCGGGGTACCAAGAGACCCAGTACTTC.

The V call is TRBV5-4, the J call TRBJ1-1, with 10 nucleotides matching TRBD1. CDR3 length equals 14 residues. Germline trimming cut 3 bases from V and 5 bases from J; bases unmatched to any gene: 4. CDR1 is SGHNT, CDR2 YYREEE, per germline (reference sequence). The CDR3 coding sequence is TGTGCCAGCAGCTGGGACAGGGGAGGGACTGAAGCTTTCTTT. Its protein is CASSWDRGGTEAFF.